One sample yielded the 12 T cell receptor beta chains listed below, sequenced in a study of shared clonotypes between healthy human individuals. The method was immunoSEQ multiplex PCR; TCRdb's version includes in-frame clones alone and lacks a portion of them. The sample lists about 710,000 clones, roughly two thirds seen once, with 1.8% in the top ten. Sequencing was performed on memory CD4+ T cells sorted from blood. Subset denoted: CD45RA-negative fraction. These receptor sequences come from a woman between 25 and 40 years old in good health.

V is TRBV5-4 and J is TRBJ2-7, with TRBD2 matching over 11 bases. V shed 4 bases and J 0 bases; nucleotides not matched to a gene: 12. This CDR3 is built from 18 residues. Looked up from germline, CDR1 is SGHNT and CDR2 is YYREEE (reference sequence). The CDR3 sequence is CASSRGQPGLAASYEQYF. CDR3 bases: TGTGCCAGCAGCAGGGGGCAACCGGGACTAGCGGCCTCCTACGAGCAGTACTTC.

As regards this clone: Other DNA sequences from this sample encode an identical CDR3 as well. The CDR3 DNA follows: TGTGCCAGCCGTACCAGGGGCACTGAAGCTTTCTTT. Amino acid sequence: CASRTRGTEAFF. This chain links TRBV2 with TRBJ1-1; perhaps TRBD1 as D (6 bases). CDR3 length: 12 amino acids. V gave up 8 bases and J gave up 4 bases, with 11 bases separating them. CDR1 is SNHLY, CDR2 FYNNEI, per germline.

Remarks on this clone: Other nucleotide sequences from this sample produce the same CDR3. The chain uses TRBV6-5 and TRBJ1-2, with no clear D. The CDR3 is made up of 12 amino acids. The V gene's germline CDR1 is MNHEY and CDR2 SVGAGI. V lost 6 bases, J lost 5 bases, and 10 bases lay in between. The CDR3 reads CASSSSGYGYTF. CDR3 DNA: TGTGCCAGCAGCTCGTCGGGGTATGGCTACACCTTC.

This sequence joins TRBV11-1 and TRBJ1-1; D might be TRBD1 (5 bases). Trimming removed 2 bases from V and 1 base from J, with 8 bases in between. CDR3 size: 14 residues. Germline V CDR1 and CDR2: SGHAT, FQDESV (reference sequence). CDR3 sequence: CASSLQGGNTEAFF. The CDR3 DNA follows: TGTGCCAGCAGCTTACAGGGCGGGAACACTGAAGCTTTCTTT.

The J gene is TRBJ1-2, the V gene TRBV19; D unclear. The CDR3 extends over 14 amino acids. V was pared by 3 bases and J by 1 base, with 9 bases between. Looked up from germline, CDR1 is LNHDA and CDR2 is SQIVND (reference sequence). CDR3 coding DNA: TGTGCCAGTAGTATTGGGCCGGTTAACTATGGCTACACCTTC. Translating gives CASSIGPVNYGYTF.

The V and J genes are TRBV10-2 and TRBJ2-3; TRBD2 matches at 11 bases. This CDR3 comprises 16 residues. The V gene's germline CDR1 is WSHSY and CDR2 SAAADI. Losses at the gene ends were 4 bases for V and 5 bases for J; bases not matched to a gene: 8. The CDR3 nucleotides read TGCGCCAGCAGTGTCCGTAGCGGGAGGGCCATAGATACGCAGTATTTT. Protein sequence: CASSVRSGRAIDTQYF.

The CDR3 sequence is CASSAIAGVGNEQFF. CDR3 nucleotide sequence: TGTGCCAGCAGCGCGATAGCGGGAGTCGGGAATGAGCAGTTCTTC. The chain couples TRBV7-3 to TRBJ2-1; 9 bases are shared with TRBD2. CDR1 SGHTA and CDR2 FQGTGA come from the germline V gene. J was trimmed by 7 bases and V by 5 bases; bases with no gene match: 9. There are 15 residues in the CDR3. Full variable domain (rest looked up from reference TRBV7-3 and TRBJ2-1): GAGVSQTPSNKVTEKGKYVELRCDPISGHTALYWYRQSLGQGPEFLIYFQGTGAADDSGLPNDRFFAVRPEGSVSTLKIQRTERGDSAVYLCASSAIAGVGNEQFFGPGTRLTVL.

The chain uses TRBV11-3 and TRBJ2-1; D is unclear. Germline CDR1 reads SGHNT; CDR2 reads YENEEA. The CDR3 spans 13 residues. With 1 base removed from V and 5 bases from J, the gap between germline ends came to 6 bases. CDR3 nucleotide sequence: TGTGCCAGCAGCTTAGGGCTGGACAATGAGCAGTTCTTC. Translated: CASSLGLDNEQFF.

This clone has a single count. This chain links TRBV9 with TRBJ2-5, with 7 bases matching TRBD2. CDR1 and CDR2 from the germline V gene are SGDLS and YYNGEE. The CDR3 spans 17 residues. The trim removed 0 bases at V and 2 bases at J, leaving 10 bases unmatched. CDR3 sequence: CASSVGAGPGGQETQYF. In nucleotides, the CDR3 is TGTGCCAGCAGCGTAGGGGCAGGGCCGGGGGGTCAAGAGACCCAGTACTTC.

This rearrangement joins TRBV4-1 to TRBJ2-1, with D uncertain. V lost 3 bases, J lost 10 bases, and 10 bases lay in between. The CDR3 is made up of 12 amino acids. CDR1 is MGHRA and CDR2 is YSYEKL in the germline V gene. The CDR3 here is CASSQELGEQFF. The CDR3, as DNA: TGCGCCAGCAGCCAGGAACTTGGAGAGCAGTTCTTC.

This clone occurred a few times. This CDR3 is also generated by other DNA sequences in the sample. The chain employs TRBV6-5 and TRBJ2-7, with 7 bases that match TRBD1. Germline lookup yields CDR1 MNHEY and CDR2 SVGAGI. Trimming at V came to 2 bases and at J to 6 bases, leaving 4 bases not matched to a gene. The CDR3 sequence is 13 residues long. CDR3 DNA: TGTGCCAGCAGTTACAGGACAGGCCGCGAGCAGTACTTC. Protein sequence: CASSYRTGREQYF.

The rearrangement joins TRBV11-2 to TRBJ2-7; D is unresolved. V was shortened by 5 bases and J by 4 bases, with 12 bases between the two germline ends. The CDR3 sequence is 13 residues long. The germline CDR1 and CDR2 sequences are SGHAT and FQNNGV. Here the CDR3 DNA reads TGTGCCAGCAGCCCTACGGACGGGTACGAGCAGTACTTC. Amino acid sequence: CASSPTDGYEQYF. Full variable domain (outside the CDR3, taken from reference TRBV11-2 and TRBJ2-7): EAGVAQSPRYKIIEKRQSVAFWCNPISGHATLYWYQQILGQGPKLLIQFQNNGVVDDSQLPKDRFSAERLKGVDSTLKIQPAKLEDSAVYLCASSPTDGYEQYFGPGTRLTVT.